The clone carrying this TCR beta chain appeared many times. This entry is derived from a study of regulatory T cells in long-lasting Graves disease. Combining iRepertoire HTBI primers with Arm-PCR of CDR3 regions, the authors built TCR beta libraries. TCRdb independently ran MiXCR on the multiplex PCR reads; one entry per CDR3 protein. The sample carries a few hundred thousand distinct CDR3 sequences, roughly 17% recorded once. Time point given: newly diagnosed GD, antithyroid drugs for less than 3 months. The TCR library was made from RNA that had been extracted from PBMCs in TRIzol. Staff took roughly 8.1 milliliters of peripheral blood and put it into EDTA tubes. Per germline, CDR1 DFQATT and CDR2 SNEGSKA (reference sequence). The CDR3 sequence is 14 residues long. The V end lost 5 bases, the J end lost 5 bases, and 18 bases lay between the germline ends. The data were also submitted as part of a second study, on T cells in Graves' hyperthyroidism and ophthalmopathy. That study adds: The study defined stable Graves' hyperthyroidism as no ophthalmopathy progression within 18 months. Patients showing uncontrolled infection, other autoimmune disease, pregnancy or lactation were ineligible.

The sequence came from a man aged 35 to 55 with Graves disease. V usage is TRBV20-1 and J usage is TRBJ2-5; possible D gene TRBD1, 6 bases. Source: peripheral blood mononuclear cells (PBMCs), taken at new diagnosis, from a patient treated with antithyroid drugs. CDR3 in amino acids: CSAPTQGIGETQYF. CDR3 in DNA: TGCAGTGCTCCCACTCAGGGGATTGGGGAGACCCAGTACTTC.